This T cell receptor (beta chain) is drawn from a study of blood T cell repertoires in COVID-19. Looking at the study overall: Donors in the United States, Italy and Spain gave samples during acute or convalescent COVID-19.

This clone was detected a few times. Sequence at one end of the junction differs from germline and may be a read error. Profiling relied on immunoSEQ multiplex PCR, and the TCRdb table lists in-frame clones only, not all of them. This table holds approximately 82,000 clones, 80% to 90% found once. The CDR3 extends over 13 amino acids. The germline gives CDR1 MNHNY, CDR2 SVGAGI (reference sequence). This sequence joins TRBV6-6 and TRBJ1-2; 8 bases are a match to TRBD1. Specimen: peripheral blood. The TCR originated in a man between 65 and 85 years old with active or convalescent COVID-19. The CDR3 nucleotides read TGTGCCAGCAGTTATAACCCCACGGACAGGGTGGATTTC. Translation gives CASSYNPTDRVDF.